A single sample is the source of the 24 T cell receptor beta chains below, sequenced in a study of Graves' ophthalmopathy and Graves' hyperthyroidism. RNA transcripts served as template for amplifying TCR beta CDR3 sequences. HTBI primers primed a first-round RT-PCR, and a second-round multiplex PCR followed. TCRdb redid the calling of the multiplex PCR reads with MiXCR, one entry per CDR3 protein. Of hundreds of thousands of distinct CDR3 sequences listed, over 13% are singletons. The sequenced sample consisted of blood. The receptors originated from a woman aged 30 to 39 with Graves' ophthalmopathy.

The sample holds a few counts of this clonotype. The rearrangement uses TRBV28 and TRBJ1-1, with D tentatively TRBD1 (5 bases). With 4 bases removed from V and 5 bases from J, the gap between germline ends came to 14 bases. Looked up from germline, CDR1 is MDHEN and CDR2 is SYDVKM. The CDR3 loop spans 14 amino acids. For the CDR3, the DNA is TGTGCCAGCAGTTCCCCGGGGGGGAGTACTGAAGCTTTCTTT. The encoded protein is CASSSPGGSTEAFF.

The sample holds many counts of this clonotype. This chain's CDR3 is CASSPGTEVYEQYF. For the CDR3, the DNA is TGTGCCAGCTCACCCGGGACAGAAGTCTACGAGCAGTACTTC. The chain uses TRBV18 and TRBJ2-7; 7 bases match TRBD1. Germline lookup yields CDR1 KGHSH and CDR2 LQKENI. This CDR3 comprises 14 residues. With 3 bases clipped from V and 3 bases from J, the junction kept 5 bases outside the gene matches. Based on the CDR3 plus reference TRBV18 and TRBJ2-7, the full variable domain is NAGVMQNPRHLVRRRGQEARLRCSPMKGHSHVYWYRQLPEEGLKFMVYLQKENIIDESGMPKERFSAEFPKEGPSILRIQQVVRGDSAAYFCASSPGTEVYEQYFGPGTRLTVT.

This clonotype was recorded many times. CDR3 region: CASSQSAVSGANVLTF. CDR3 coding DNA: TGTGCCAGCAGCCAATCAGCAGTTAGTGGGGCCAACGTCCTGACTTTC. V usage is TRBV12-3 or TRBV12-4 and J usage is TRBJ2-6; D not certain. V was trimmed by 6 bases and J by 3 bases, leaving 15 bases between them. CDR3 length: 16 residues.

This clonotype was picked up many times. The rearrangement uses TRBV12-3 or TRBV12-4 and TRBJ2-7, with no clear D. This CDR3 comprises 14 residues. V was clipped by 2 bases and J by 4 bases, with 12 bases between them. CDR3 bases: TGTGCCAGCAGTTTAACCGGTATGGGGTACGAGCAGTACTTC. Translated: CASSLTGMGYEQYF.

This clonotype showed up many times. The chain couples TRBV2 to TRBJ1-1; D is unclear. The V and J ends lost 8 bases and 9 bases respectively, with 10 bases between them. Germline loops: CDR1 SNHLY, CDR2 FYNNEI. This CDR3 spans 10 amino acids. The CDR3 reads CASDGGKAFF. Written as DNA, the CDR3 is TGTGCCAGCGATGGAGGGAAAGCTTTCTTT.

This chain connects TRBV7-9 to TRBJ2-2; possible D gene TRBD2, 5 bases. Trimming stripped 2 bases from V and 7 bases from J, with 14 bases between. This CDR3 spans 15 amino acids. The germline gives CDR1 SEHNR, CDR2 FQNEAQ (reference sequence). The DNA for the CDR3 is TGTGCCAGCAGCTTATATCTAGCCACCAGCGGGGAGCTGTTTTTT. It yields the protein CASSLYLATSGELFF.

As regards this clonotype: Compared with germline, one end of the junction differs, possibly owing to a read error. V and J are TRBV9 and TRBJ2-7; tentatively, D is TRBD1 (5 bases). Germline V lookup: CDR1 SGDLS, CDR2 YYNGEE. CDR3 length: 14 residues. The CDR3 here is CASSAGTGIYERYF. The CDR3 bases are TGTGCCAGCAGCGCAGGCACAGGTATCTACGAGCGGTACTTC.

V gene TRBV7-9 combines with J gene TRBJ1-1, with D perhaps TRBD1 (5 bases). CDR1 and CDR2 from the germline V gene are SEHNR and FQNEAQ (reference sequence). Deletions cut 5 bases from V and 14 bases from J, with 21 bases between. This CDR3 is 13 amino acids long. In DNA form, the CDR3 reads TGTGCCAGCAGCCAAACGGGGCTGGGCACTATATTCTTT. This translates into CASSQTGLGTIFF.

This clonotype was recorded a few times. This chain connects TRBV24-1 to TRBJ1-5; possibly TRBD1 for D (5 bases). This CDR3 spans 17 amino acids. Germline values: CDR1 KGHDR, CDR2 SFDVKD. Trimming cost V 7 bases and J 0 bases, with 18 bases left between them. In DNA form, the CDR3 reads TGTGCCACCAGCCCCGGGGCCTTCGGGTATAGCAATCAGCCCCAGCATTTT. It codes for CATSPGAFGYSNQPQHF.

This clonotype was observed at least ten times. The V gene is TRBV6-1, the J gene TRBJ2-7; 10 bases fit TRBD2. The CDR3 has 12 residues. The germline CDR1 and CDR2 sequences are MNHNS and SASEGT. J was trimmed by 7 bases and V by 6 bases; bases with no gene match: 3. CDR3 sequence: CASRGTSDEQYF. Written as DNA, the CDR3 is TGTGCCAGCAGGGGGACTAGCGATGAGCAGTACTTC.

The chain combines TRBV7-3 with TRBJ2-2, with 7 bases identical to TRBD2. J gave up 6 bases and V 1 base, and 8 bases lay outside the gene matches. The CDR3 length is 16 residues. Germline assignment: CDR1 SGHTA and CDR2 FQGTGA. This CDR3 reads CASSLNSGGIAGELFF. CDR3 coding DNA: TGTGCCAGCAGCTTAAATTCGGGGGGAATAGCCGGGGAGCTGTTTTTT.

About this clonotype: At one of its ends the junction is not consistent with the germline gene, which may arise from a read error. This chain connects TRBV20-1 to TRBJ1-2, with 11 positions matching TRBD1. The CDR3 is made up of 14 amino acids. Germline V CDR1 and CDR2: DFQATT, SNEGSKA (reference sequence). CDR3 bases: TGCAGTGCTCTCAGGACAGGGGGCGACTATGGCTACAGCTTC. It yields the protein CSALRTGGDYGYSF.

The table lists this clonotype with a few counts. This chain joins TRBV4-1 and TRBJ1-2, with TRBD1 as a possible D gene (5 bases). The CDR3 is 13 amino acids. The V gene's germline CDR1 is MGHRA and CDR2 YSYEKL. V lost 1 base to trimming and J lost 4 bases, with 7 bases between them. CDR3 sequence reads: CASSQAGRYGYTF. DNA for the CDR3: TGCGCCAGCAGCCAAGCGGGGCGCTATGGCTACACCTTC.

The chain links TRBV18 to TRBJ1-6; 7 nucleotides align to TRBD1. V shed 4 bases and J 5 bases; nucleotides not matched to a gene: 5. The CDR3 extends over 15 amino acids. In germline, CDR1 is KGHSH, CDR2 LQKENI. This CDR3 reads CASSRRDSNNSPLHF. CDR3 DNA sequence: TGTGCCAGCTCACGGCGGGACAGCAATAATTCACCCCTCCACTTT.

This clonotype has a count of ten or more. The chain combines TRBV30 with TRBJ1-2, with a possible D match to TRBD1 (5 bases). The germline gives CDR1 GTSNPN, CDR2 SVGIG (reference sequence). This CDR3 is 15 amino acids long. V lost 4 bases to trimming and J lost 4 bases, with 19 bases between them. CDR3 nucleotide sequence: TGTGCCTGGACTCTACAGAGGGGAAATCGCTATGGCTACACCTTC. Its translation: CAWTLQRGNRYGYTF.

This clonotype was seen repeatedly, ten times or more. V gene TRBV6-1 combines with J gene TRBJ1-6; D is unresolved. The germline CDR1 and CDR2 sequences are MNHNS and SASEGT. The CDR3 totals 15 residues. The V and J ends lost 6 bases and 10 bases respectively, with 19 bases between them. CDR3 bases: TGTGCCAGCAGCGATTTAAGTGGTTCTAGCTCACCCCTCCACTTT. Translated, it gives CASSDLSGSSSPLHF.

This clonotype appeared a few times. The chain uses TRBV4-2 and TRBJ2-7, with D possibly TRBD1 on 5 matching bases. V gave up 4 bases and J gave up 2 bases, with 12 bases separating them. The germline V gene has CDR1 LGHNA and CDR2 YNFKEQ. This CDR3 contains 14 residues. Here the CDR3 DNA reads TGTGCCAGCAGCCCCTTACAGGTCCCCTACGAGCAGTACTTC. Amino acid sequence: CASSPLQVPYEQYF.

This clonotype was observed a handful of times. Being one base from a much bigger clone, this may be a read error. This chain connects TRBV24-1 to TRBJ2-7, with D tentatively TRBD1 (5 bases). V lost 4 bases and J lost 5, with 17 bases in between. CDR1 and CDR2 from the germline V gene are KGHDR and SFDVKD. The CDR3 consists of 15 residues. The CDR3 DNA reads as TGTGCCACCAGTGACGACAGCAGGAGTCCCCACGAGCAGTACTTC. Residues: CATSDDSRSPHEQYF.

This clonotype was seen many times. V is TRBV28 and J is TRBJ2-7; TRBD2 aligns across 9 bases. With 4 bases clipped from V and 3 bases from J, the junction kept 10 bases outside the gene matches. The CDR3 is made up of 16 amino acids. Germline assignment: CDR1 MDHEN and CDR2 SYDVKM. CDR3 coding DNA: TGTGCCAGCAGTTCCTGGGGTAGCGGGAGCATCTACGAGCAGTACTTC. Translation gives CASSSWGSGSIYEQYF.

This clonotype was counted ten times or more. The chain links TRBV3-1 to TRBJ2-6; D not certain. CDR3 length: 15 residues. CDR1 and CDR2 (germline): LGHDT, YNNKEL (reference sequence). The ends were cut back, 7 bases at V and 0 bases at J, with 10 bases in the middle. CDR3: CASTTADSGANVLTF. Written as DNA, the CDR3 is TGTGCCAGCACCACAGCAGACTCTGGGGCCAACGTCCTGACTTTC.

The sample holds many counts of this clonotype. The chain recombines TRBV4-1 with TRBJ1-1, with unresolved D. Trimming cost V 5 bases and J 1 base, with 11 bases left between them. Germline V gives CDR1 MGHRA, CDR2 YSYEKL. This CDR3 is built from 14 residues. In DNA, the CDR3 is TGCGCCAGCAGCAACCAGGCGGCGAACACTGAAGCTTTCTTT. It is translated as CASSNQAANTEAFF.

This clonotype was counted ten times or more. This chain uses TRBV27 with TRBJ1-5; the match to TRBD1 covers 7 bases. Looked up from germline, CDR1 is MNHEY and CDR2 is SMNVEV (reference sequence). V trimming: 10 bases; J trimming: 2 bases; junction bases outside the gene matches: 11. The CDR3 is 15 amino acids. CDR3 bases: TGTGCCACCTCAGACAGGGCGAGGGGCAATCAGCCCCAGCATTTT. Its translation: CATSDRARGNQPQHF.

Many counts were recorded for this clonotype. This chain connects TRBV6-5 to TRBJ2-7; perhaps TRBD2 as D (5 bases). Germline V gene data show CDR1 as MNHEY and CDR2 as SVGAGI. Deletions cut 2 bases from V and 7 bases from J, with 12 bases between. This CDR3 comprises 13 residues. CDR3 sequence reads: CASSYEATGEQYF. The CDR3 nucleotides read TGTGCCAGCAGTTACGAGGCCACGGGGGAGCAGTACTTC.

J is TRBJ2-5 and V is TRBV28; no firm D call. The CDR3 runs 16 residues. Germline V gene sequence: CDR1 MDHEN, CDR2 SYDVKM. Trimming stripped 3 bases from V and 4 bases from J, with 18 bases between. DNA for the CDR3: TGTGCCAGCAGTTTGCGTAGGAGAACAGCTGGAGAGACCCAGTACTTC. Its translation is CASSLRRRTAGETQYF.